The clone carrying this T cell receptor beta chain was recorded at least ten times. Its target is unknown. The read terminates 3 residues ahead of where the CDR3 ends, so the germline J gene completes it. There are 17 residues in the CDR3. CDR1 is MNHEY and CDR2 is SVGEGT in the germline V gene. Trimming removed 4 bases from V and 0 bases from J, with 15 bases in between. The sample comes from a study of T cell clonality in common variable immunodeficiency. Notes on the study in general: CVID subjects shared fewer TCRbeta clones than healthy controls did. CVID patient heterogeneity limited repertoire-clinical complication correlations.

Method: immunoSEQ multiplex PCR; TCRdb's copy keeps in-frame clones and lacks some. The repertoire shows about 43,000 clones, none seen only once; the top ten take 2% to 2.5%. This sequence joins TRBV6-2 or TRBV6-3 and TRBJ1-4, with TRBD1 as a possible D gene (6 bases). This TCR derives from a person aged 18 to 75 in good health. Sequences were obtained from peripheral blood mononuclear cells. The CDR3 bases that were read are TGTGCCAGCAGTTTCTCCGCACAGGGAGCAACTAATGAAAAA. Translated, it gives CASSFSAQGATNEK. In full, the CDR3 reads CASSFSAQGATNEKLFF.